This TCR beta chain derives from a study of blood T cell repertoires in COVID-19. Across the study: The United States, Italy and Spain were the sources of the acute and convalescent COVID-19 samples.

In the authors' workflow: The assay estimated nucleated cells by amplifying reference gene primers. TCRdb's table, derived via immunoSEQ multiplex PCR, lists solely in-frame clones and lacks some. Clone size and V and J calls were adopted from that table, with D and trimming inferred from the DNA. The sample lists 200,000 to 250,000 clones, about 85% seen once, with less than 14% in the top ten. The source is a man younger than 45 who had recovered from COVID-19. Sequenced material: PBMCs or T cells enriched from blood (not recorded which).

The CDR3, as DNA: TGTGCCACCAGTGACCCGGGACTAGCGGGGGAGGCAGATACGCAGTATTTT. It translates to CATSDPGLAGEADTQYF. This chain links TRBV24-1 with TRBJ2-3; 14 bases are shared with TRBD2. J was trimmed by 4 bases and V by 4 bases; bases with no gene match: 6. The CDR3 is made up of 17 amino acids. CDR1 and CDR2 (germline): KGHDR, SFDVKD.